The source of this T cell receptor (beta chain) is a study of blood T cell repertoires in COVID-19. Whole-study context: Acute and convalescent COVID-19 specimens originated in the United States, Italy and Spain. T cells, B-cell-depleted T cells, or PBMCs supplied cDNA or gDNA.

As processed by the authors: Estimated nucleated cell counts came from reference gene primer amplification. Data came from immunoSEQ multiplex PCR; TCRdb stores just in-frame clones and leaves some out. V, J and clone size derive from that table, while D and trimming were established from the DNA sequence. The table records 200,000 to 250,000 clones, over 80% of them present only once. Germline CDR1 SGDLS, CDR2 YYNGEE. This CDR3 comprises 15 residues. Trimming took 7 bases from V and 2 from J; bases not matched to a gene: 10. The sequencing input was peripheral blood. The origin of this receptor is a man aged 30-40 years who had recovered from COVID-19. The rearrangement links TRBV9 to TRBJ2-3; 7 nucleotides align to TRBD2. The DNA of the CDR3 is TGTGCCAGCTACCCCGGGCGGGGGAACACAGATACGCAGTATTTT. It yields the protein CASYPGRGNTDTQYF.